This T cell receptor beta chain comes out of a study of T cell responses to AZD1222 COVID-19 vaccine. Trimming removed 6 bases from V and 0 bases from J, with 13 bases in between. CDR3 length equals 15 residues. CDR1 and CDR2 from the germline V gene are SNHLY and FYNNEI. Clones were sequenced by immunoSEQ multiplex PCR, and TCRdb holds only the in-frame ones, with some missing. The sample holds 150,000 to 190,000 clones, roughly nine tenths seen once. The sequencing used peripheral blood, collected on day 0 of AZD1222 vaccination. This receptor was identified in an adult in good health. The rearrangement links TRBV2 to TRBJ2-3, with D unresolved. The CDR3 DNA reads TGTGCCAGCAGAAGGACCTTAACTAGCACAGATACGCAGTATTTT. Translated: CASRRTLTSTDTQYF.